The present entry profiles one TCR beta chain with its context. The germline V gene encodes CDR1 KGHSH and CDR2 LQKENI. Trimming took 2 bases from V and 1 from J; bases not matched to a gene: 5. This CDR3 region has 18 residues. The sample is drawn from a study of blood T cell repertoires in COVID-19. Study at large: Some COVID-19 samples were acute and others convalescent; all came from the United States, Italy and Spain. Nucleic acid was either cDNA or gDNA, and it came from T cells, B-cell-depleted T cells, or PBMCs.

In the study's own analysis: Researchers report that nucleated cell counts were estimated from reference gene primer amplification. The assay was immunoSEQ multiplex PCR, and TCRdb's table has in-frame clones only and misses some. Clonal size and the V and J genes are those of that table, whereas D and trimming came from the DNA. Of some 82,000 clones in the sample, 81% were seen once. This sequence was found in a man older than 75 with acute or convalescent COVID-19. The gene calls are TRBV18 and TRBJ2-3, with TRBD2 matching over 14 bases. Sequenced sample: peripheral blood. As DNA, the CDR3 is TGTGCCAGCTCACCATTGGGACTAGCGGGAGTTGGCACAGATACGCAGTATTTT. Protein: CASSPLGLAGVGTDTQYF.